There are many counts of the clone carrying this TCR beta chain. The antigen remains unidentified. The entry originates in a study of T cells after yellow fever vaccination. Whole-study findings and limits: Across the CD4 and CD8 compartments, a small share of clonotypes was present in both.

From germline, CDR1 is SGHTA and CDR2 FQGNSA. Germline trimming cut 10 bases from V and 4 bases from J; bases unmatched to any gene: 9. The CDR3 contains 16 residues. They built TCR cDNA with 5'RACE template switching, a step that put in a universal primer site and UMIs. TCRdb re-derived calls from the 5' RACE reads in MiXCR, one entry per CDR3 protein. The sample lists 250,000 or so distinct CDR3 sequences; 6.9% were seen once. The sequence came from a man aged 25-40 years who received the YFV17D yellow fever vaccine. Sequenced material: CD4+ T cells sorted from PBMCs, taken 15 days after the yellow fever booster vaccination. The rearrangement uses TRBV7-2 and TRBJ2-1; 14 bases map to TRBD2. CDR3 nucleotides: TGTGCCACCGGGACTAGCGGGAGCCTAGAGTACAATGAGCAGTTCTTC. Translated: CATGTSGSLEYNEQFF.